Shown below are 22 T cell receptor beta chains from a single sample sequenced in a study of neurological immune-mediated disorders. This sample's time point: longitudinal time-point 2. TCRdb recomputed calls from the 5' RACE reads with MiXCR, one row per CDR3 protein. Of approximately 30,000 distinct CDR3 sequences in the sample, 13% were seen once. Sequences were obtained from PBMCs. The receptors shown here come from a woman aged 40 to 55 in good health.

This clonotype is medium-sized (0.01 to 0.1%) within its sample. This CDR3 reads CASSVEPSGQGANEQFF. CDR3 nucleotide sequence: TGTGCCAGCAGTGTCGAACCGTCGGGACAGGGGGCAAATGAGCAGTTCTTC. The rearrangement links TRBV6-1 to TRBJ2-1, with 12 bases matching TRBD1. The germline V gene encodes CDR1 MNHNS and CDR2 SASEGT. The CDR3 is 17 residues long. Losses at the gene ends were 4 bases for V and 7 bases for J; bases not matched to a gene: 11.

This clonotype was counted ten times or more. This chain connects TRBV5-5 to TRBJ1-5; D is ambiguous. From germline, CDR1 is SGHKS and CDR2 YYEKEE (reference sequence). Trimming removed 1 base from V and 10 bases from J, with 12 bases in between. This CDR3 has 13 residues. The DNA of the CDR3 is TGTGCCAGCAGCTTGAATGGTGTCCTACCCCAGCATTTT. Residues: CASSLNGVLPQHF.

As for this clonotype: This may arise from a read error, as a much more abundant clone is one base away. Here the CDR3 DNA reads TGTGCCAGCAGCCTCACGTGCAGTTCCCTTGGGTATGGCTACACCTTC. This gives the protein CASSLTCSSLGYGYTF. V and J are TRBV7-2 and TRBJ1-2; D not resolved. Trimming cost V 5 bases and J 5 bases, with 21 bases left between them. Germline loops: CDR1 SGHTA, CDR2 FQGNSA. The CDR3 runs to 16 residues.

This clonotype was counted ten times or more. This chain uses TRBV15 with TRBJ2-5; 7 bases are shared with TRBD2. The germline V gene has CDR1 LNHNV and CDR2 YYDKDF (reference sequence). Losses at the gene ends were 0 bases for V and 9 bases for J; bases not matched to a gene: 16. The CDR3 is 17 amino acids. The CDR3 DNA sequence: TGTGCCACCAGCAGAGATCTCCGGTCGCCTAGCGGACGCGCCCAGTACTTC. This translates into CATSRDLRSPSGRAQYF. The full variable domain, rest sourced from reference TRBV15 and TRBJ2-5, is DAMVIQNPRYQVTQFGKPVTLSCSQTLNHNVMYWYQQKSSQAPKLLFHYYDKDFNNEADTPDNFQSRRPNTSFCFLDIRSPGLGDTAMYLCATSRDLRSPSGRAQYFGPGTRLLVL.

The CDR3 DNA reads TGCGCCAGCAGCTCCGTAGGTACTGGGTTCAACGTCCTGACTTTC. Its protein product is CASSSVGTGFNVLTF. This chain joins TRBV5-1 and TRBJ2-6, with D unclear. V lost 3 bases to trimming and J lost 9 bases, with 16 bases between them. CDR1 and CDR2 from the germline V gene are SGHRS and YFSETQ. This CDR3 has 15 amino acids.

Note on this clonotype: Being one base from a much bigger clone, this may be a read error. The gene calls are TRBV20-1 and TRBJ2-1; no definite D call. Germline V gene lookup returns CDR1 DFQATT and CDR2 SNEGSKA (reference sequence). This CDR3 is 12 amino acids long. Here the CDR3 DNA reads TGCAGTGCTAGAGATGCCCAGCAGGAGCGGTTCTTC. It yields the protein CSARDAQQERFF.

This clonotype was recorded many times. The chain couples TRBV5-1 to TRBJ1-5; 9 nucleotides line up with TRBD1. This CDR3 is 15 amino acids long. CDR1 is SGHRS and CDR2 is YFSETQ in the germline V gene. V lost 4 bases, J lost 6 bases, and 8 bases stayed unmatched. The chain's CDR3 is CASSRDTGGSQPQHF. DNA for the CDR3: TGCGCCAGCAGCCGAGATACAGGGGGCAGTCAGCCCCAGCATTTT.

There are many counts of this clonotype. The genes are TRBV7-2 and TRBJ2-5; D ambiguous. Trimming stripped 3 bases from V and 0 bases from J, with 11 bases between. Per the germline V gene, CDR1 is SGHTA and CDR2 is FQGNSA. The CDR3 covers 15 residues. The CDR3 DNA follows: TGTGCCAGCAGCTTGTGGCTGAGCTACCAAGAGACCCAGTACTTC. Protein product: CASSLWLSYQETQYF. The complete variable domain, with remaining parts taken from reference TRBV7-2 and TRBJ2-5, reads GAGVSQSPSNKVTEKGKDVELRCDPISGHTALYWYRQSLGQGLEFLIYFQGNSAPDKSGLPSDRFSAERTGGSVSTLTIQRTQQEDSAVYLCASSLWLSYQETQYFGPGTRLLVL.

Many counts were recorded for this clonotype. The gene calls are TRBV7-9 and TRBJ1-5; D call uncertain. The length of the CDR3 is 14 residues. CDR1 and CDR2 from the germline V gene are SEHNR and FQNEAQ (reference sequence). V was clipped by 5 bases and J by 0 bases, with 8 bases between them. The CDR3 here is CASSLWGSNQPQHF. CDR3 DNA sequence: TGTGCCAGCAGCCTATGGGGTAGCAATCAGCCCCAGCATTTT.

This clonotype was detected many times. The chain carries TRBV14 and TRBJ2-2; D gene uncertain. The V and J ends lost 0 bases and 3 bases respectively, with 2 bases between them. The germline V gene encodes CDR1 SGHDN and CDR2 FVKESK. The CDR3 contains 13 residues. As DNA, the CDR3 is TGTGCCAGCAGCCAAGATTACACCGGGGAGCTGTTTTTT. Its protein is CASSQDYTGELFF. The whole variable domain, filled in from reference TRBV14 and TRBJ2-2, reads EAGVTQFPSHSVIEKGQTVTLRCDPISGHDNLYWYRRVMGKEIKFLLHFVKESKQDESGMPNNRFLAERTGGTYSTLKVQPAELEDSGVYFCASSQDYTGELFFGEGSRLTVL.

This clonotype was detected many times. J is TRBJ2-3 and V is TRBV5-1, with 10 bases aligning to TRBD2. Germline assignment: CDR1 SGHRS and CDR2 YFSETQ. This CDR3 comprises 14 residues. Unmatched junction bases numbered 4, after V lost 7 bases and J lost 2 bases. The CDR3 DNA sequence: TGCGCCAGCGGAGCGGGGGGGCCCACAGATACGCAGTATTTT. Its translation: CASGAGGPTDTQYF.

Ten or more counts support this clonotype. In DNA, the CDR3 is TGTGCCAGCAGCCTAATGACAGGGTCTAACACTGAAGCTTTCTTT. Translating gives CASSLMTGSNTEAFF. The chain combines TRBV5-5 with TRBJ1-1; 7 nucleotides line up with TRBD1. Germline CDR1 SGHKS, CDR2 YYEKEE (reference sequence). V dropped 4 bases and J dropped 2; count of bases not matched to a gene: 8. CDR3 length: 15 amino acids.

This clonotype was picked up many times. This chain links TRBV7-2 with TRBJ1-6; D call uncertain. The CDR3 length is 17 residues. V lost 1 base to trimming and J lost 0 bases, with 10 bases between them. Germline V lookup: CDR1 SGHTA, CDR2 FQGNSA. The DNA of the CDR3 is TGTGCCAGCAGCTTAGATCTGGCGAGCTCCTATAATTCACCCCTCCACTTT. This encodes CASSLDLASSYNSPLHF. The whole variable domain, remainder taken from reference TRBV7-2 and TRBJ1-6, is GAGVSQSPSNKVTEKGKDVELRCDPISGHTALYWYRQSLGQGLEFLIYFQGNSAPDKSGLPSDRFSAERTGGSVSTLTIQRTQQEDSAVYLCASSLDLASSYNSPLHFGNGTRLTVT.

The chain has TRBV12-3 or TRBV12-4 and TRBJ1-2; D gene unclear. The CDR3 extends over 15 amino acids. V lost 10 bases, J lost 3 bases, and 21 bases lay in between. The CDR3 DNA sequence: TGTGCCACCAAATCAATGCAGGCCTCCTACTATGGCTACACCTTC. Its translation is CATKSMQASYYGYTF.

This clonotype has ten or more counts. The genes are TRBV20-1 and TRBJ1-2; maybe TRBD1 (5 bases). The CDR3 contains 13 residues. Germline CDR1 and CDR2: DFQATT and SNEGSKA (reference sequence). V was clipped by 2 bases and J by 4 bases, with 11 bases between them. The CDR3 nucleotides read TGCAGTGCTAGACGGGCGGGGGTCTATGGCTACACCTTC. This gives the protein CSARRAGVYGYTF.

With respect to this clonotype: Possible read error: a much larger clone is one base away. The chain is built from TRBV6-2 or TRBV6-3 and TRBJ2-2; a possible D gene is TRBD2 (6 bases). Germline CDR1 MNHEY, CDR2 SVGEGT. The CDR3 has 14 amino acids. CDR3 sequence reads: CASSSLVGGGEMFF. CDR3 coding DNA: TGTGCCAGCAGTTCCTTGGTTGGTGGCGGGGAGATGTTTTTT.

At least ten counts were recorded for this clonotype. This chain connects TRBV5-5 to TRBJ1-1, with D hard to call. The length of the CDR3 is 15 residues. Germline V gene data show CDR1 as SGHKS and CDR2 as YYEKEE (reference sequence). Between the trimmed V and J ends, which lost 2 bases and 0 bases, there was a span of 11 bases. For the CDR3, the DNA is TGTGCCAGCAGCTTCGAGGAGGTAGTGAACACTGAAGCTTTCTTT. It yields the protein CASSFEEVVNTEAFF.

This clonotype has at least ten counts. V gene TRBV3-1 combines with J gene TRBJ1-2; no clear D gene. V was shortened by 4 bases and J by 6 bases, with 12 bases between the two germline ends. The CDR3 loop spans 13 amino acids. Germline loops: CDR1 LGHDT, CDR2 YNNKEL (reference sequence). CDR3 in DNA: TGTGCCAGCAGCCCCCCTTACCGGGATGGCTACACCTTC. Translating gives CASSPPYRDGYTF.

The rearrangement links TRBV4-2 to TRBJ2-1; D is perhaps TRBD2 (7 bases). Germline loops: CDR1 LGHNA, CDR2 YNFKEQ. This CDR3 contains 14 residues. Trimming stripped 4 bases from V and 8 bases from J, with 15 bases between. Here the CDR3 DNA reads TGTGCCAGCAGCCCGGGGGCGGGGAGGGATGAGCAGTTCTTC. It translates to CASSPGAGRDEQFF.

The J gene is TRBJ2-5, the V gene TRBV5-6; maybe TRBD2 (5 bases). CDR1 and CDR2 from the germline V gene are SGHDT and YYEEEE. Trimming removed 5 bases from V and 4 bases from J, with 9 bases in between. This CDR3 spans 12 amino acids. The CDR3 bases are TGTGCCAGCAGAGCGGCGGCAGAGACCCAGTACTTC. It specifies CASRAAAETQYF.

This clonotype was seen repeatedly, ten times or more. The rearrangement joins TRBV3-1 to TRBJ2-5, with D unresolved. CDR1 LGHDT and CDR2 YNNKEL come from the germline V gene (reference sequence). V lost 4 bases, J lost 5 bases, and 8 bases lay in between. The CDR3 consists of 12 residues. The CDR3 DNA follows: TGTGCCAGCAGCCGGAAGAAGGAGACCCAGTACTTC. It yields the protein CASSRKKETQYF.

This clonotype showed up many times. This rearrangement joins TRBV6-2 or TRBV6-3 to TRBJ1-5, with a tentative D call TRBD1 (5 bases). Deletions cut 4 bases from V and 7 bases from J, with 17 bases between. Per the germline V gene, CDR1 is MNHEY and CDR2 is SVGEGT. The CDR3 sequence is 15 residues long. The CDR3 loop is CASSLLGLEGQPQHF. The CDR3 bases are TGTGCCAGCAGTTTACTGGGCCTCGAGGGGCAGCCCCAGCATTTT.